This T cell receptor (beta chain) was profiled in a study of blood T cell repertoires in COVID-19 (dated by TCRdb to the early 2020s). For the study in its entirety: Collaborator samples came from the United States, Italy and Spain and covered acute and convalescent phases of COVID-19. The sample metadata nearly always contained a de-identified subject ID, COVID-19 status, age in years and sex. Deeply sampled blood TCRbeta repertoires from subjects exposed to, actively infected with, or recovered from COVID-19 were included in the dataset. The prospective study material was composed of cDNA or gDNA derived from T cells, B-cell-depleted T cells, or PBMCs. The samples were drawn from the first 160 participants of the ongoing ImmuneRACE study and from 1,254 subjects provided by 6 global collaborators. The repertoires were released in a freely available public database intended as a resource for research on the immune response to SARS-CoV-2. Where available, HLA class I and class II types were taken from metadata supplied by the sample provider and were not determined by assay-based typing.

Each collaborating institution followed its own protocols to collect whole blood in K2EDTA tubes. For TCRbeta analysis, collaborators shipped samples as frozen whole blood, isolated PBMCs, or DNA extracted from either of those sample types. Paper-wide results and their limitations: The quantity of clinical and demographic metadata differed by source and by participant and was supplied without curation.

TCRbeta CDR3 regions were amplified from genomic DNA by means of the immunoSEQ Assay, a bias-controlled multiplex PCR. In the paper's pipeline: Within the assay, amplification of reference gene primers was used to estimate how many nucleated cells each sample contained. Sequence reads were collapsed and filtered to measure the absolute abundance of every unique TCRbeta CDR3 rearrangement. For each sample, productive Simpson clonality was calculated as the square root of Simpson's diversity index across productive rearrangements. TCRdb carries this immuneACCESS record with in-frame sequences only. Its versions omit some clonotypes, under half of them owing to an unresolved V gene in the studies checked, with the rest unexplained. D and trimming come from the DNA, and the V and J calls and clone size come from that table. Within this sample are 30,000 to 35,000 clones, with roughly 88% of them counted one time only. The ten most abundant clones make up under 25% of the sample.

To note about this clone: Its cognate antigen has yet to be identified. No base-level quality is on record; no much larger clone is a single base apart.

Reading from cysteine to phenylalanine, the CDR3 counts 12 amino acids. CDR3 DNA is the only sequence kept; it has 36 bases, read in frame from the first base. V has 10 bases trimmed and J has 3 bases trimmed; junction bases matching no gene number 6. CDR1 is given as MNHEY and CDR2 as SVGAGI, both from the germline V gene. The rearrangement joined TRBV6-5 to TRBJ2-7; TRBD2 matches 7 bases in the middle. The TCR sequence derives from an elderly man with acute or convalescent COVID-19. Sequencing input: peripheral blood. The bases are TGTGCCACCAGATCTAGCGGCTACGAGCAGTACTTC. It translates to CATRSSGYEQYF.